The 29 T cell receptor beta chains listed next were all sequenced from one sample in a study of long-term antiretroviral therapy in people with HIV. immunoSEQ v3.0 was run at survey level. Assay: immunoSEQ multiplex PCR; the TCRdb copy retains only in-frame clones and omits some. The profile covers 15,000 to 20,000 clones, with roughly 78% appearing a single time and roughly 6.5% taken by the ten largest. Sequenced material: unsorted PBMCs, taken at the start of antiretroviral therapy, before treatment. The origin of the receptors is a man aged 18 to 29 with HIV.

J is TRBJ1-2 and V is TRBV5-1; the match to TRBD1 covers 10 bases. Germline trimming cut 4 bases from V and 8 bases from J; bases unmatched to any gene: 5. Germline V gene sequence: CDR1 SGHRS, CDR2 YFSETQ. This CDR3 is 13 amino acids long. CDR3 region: CASSTGTGDGYTF. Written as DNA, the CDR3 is TGCGCCAGCAGCACCGGGACAGGGGACGGCTACACCTTC.

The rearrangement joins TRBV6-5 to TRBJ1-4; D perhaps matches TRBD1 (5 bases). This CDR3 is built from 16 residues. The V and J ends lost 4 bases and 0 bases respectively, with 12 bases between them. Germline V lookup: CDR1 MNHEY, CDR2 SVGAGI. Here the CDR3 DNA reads TGTGCCAGCAGTTTACGACAGACTGCAACTAATGAAAAACTGTTTTTT. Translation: CASSLRQTATNEKLFF.

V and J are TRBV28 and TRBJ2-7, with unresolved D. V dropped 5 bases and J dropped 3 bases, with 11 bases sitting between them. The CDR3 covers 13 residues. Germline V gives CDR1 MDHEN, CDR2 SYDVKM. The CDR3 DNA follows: TGTGCCAGCAGTACCGGTGCCTACTACGAGCAGTACTTC. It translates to CASSTGAYYEQYF.

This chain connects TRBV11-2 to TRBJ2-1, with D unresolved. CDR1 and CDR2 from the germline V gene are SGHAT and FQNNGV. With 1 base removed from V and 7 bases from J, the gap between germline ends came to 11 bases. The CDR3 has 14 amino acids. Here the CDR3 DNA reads TGTGCCAGCAGCTTAGGTATAGTTTTGAATGAGCAGTTCTTC. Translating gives CASSLGIVLNEQFF.

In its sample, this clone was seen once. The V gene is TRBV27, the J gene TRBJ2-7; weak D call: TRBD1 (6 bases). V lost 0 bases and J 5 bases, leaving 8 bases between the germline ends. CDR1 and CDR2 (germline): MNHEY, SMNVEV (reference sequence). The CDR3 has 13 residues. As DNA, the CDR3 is TGTGCCAGCAGTTTATCCAGGGGTAACGAGCAGTACTTC. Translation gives CASSLSRGNEQYF.

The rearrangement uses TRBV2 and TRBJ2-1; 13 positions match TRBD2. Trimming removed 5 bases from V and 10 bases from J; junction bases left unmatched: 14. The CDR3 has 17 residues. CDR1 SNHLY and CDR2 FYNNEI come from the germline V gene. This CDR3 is CASSYSGLAGVYQEQFF. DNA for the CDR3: TGTGCCAGCAGTTACTCCGGACTAGCGGGAGTCTATCAGGAGCAGTTCTTC.

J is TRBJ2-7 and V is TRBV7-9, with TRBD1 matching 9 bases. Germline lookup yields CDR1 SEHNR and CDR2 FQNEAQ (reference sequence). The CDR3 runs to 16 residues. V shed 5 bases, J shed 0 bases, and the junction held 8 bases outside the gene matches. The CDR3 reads CASSPRDRDSSYEQYF. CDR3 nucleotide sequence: TGTGCCAGCAGCCCCCGGGACAGGGACAGCTCCTACGAGCAGTACTTC.

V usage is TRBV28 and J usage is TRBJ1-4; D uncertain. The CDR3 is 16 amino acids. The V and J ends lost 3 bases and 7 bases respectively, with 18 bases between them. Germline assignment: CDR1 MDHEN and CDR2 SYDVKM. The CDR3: CASSLGFRASGEKLFF. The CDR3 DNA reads TGTGCCAGCAGTTTGGGGTTCCGGGCTTCGGGTGAAAAACTGTTTTTT.

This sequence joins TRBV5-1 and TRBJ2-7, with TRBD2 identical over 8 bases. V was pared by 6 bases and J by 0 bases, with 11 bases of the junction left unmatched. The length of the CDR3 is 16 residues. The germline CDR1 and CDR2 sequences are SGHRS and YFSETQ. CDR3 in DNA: TGCGCCAGCACAAGAGACGGGACTAGGGGCTCCTACGAGCAGTACTTC. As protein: CASTRDGTRGSYEQYF.

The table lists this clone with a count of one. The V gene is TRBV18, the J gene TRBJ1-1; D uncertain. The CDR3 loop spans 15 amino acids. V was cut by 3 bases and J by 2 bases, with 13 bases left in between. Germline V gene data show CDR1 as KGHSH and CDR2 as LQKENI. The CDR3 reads CASSPRLGFNTEAFF. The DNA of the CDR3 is TGTGCCAGCTCACCGCGCCTGGGATTTAACACTGAAGCTTTCTTT.

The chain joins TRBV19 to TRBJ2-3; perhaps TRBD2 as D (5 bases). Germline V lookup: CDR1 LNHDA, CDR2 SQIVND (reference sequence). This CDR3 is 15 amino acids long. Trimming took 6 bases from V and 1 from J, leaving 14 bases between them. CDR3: CASRTVATRTDTQYF. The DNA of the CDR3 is TGTGCCAGTAGGACTGTAGCGACCCGCACAGATACGCAGTATTTT.

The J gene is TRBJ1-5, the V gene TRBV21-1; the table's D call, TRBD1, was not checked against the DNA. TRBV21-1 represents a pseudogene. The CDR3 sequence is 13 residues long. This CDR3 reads CASSSQGNQPQHF. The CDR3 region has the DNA TGTGCCAGCTCCTCTCAGGGCAATCAGCCCCAGCATTTT.

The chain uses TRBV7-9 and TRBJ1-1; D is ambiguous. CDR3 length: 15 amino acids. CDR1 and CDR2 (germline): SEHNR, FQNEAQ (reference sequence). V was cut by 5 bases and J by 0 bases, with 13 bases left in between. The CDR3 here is CASSAPGVMNTEAFF. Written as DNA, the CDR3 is TGTGCCAGCAGCGCCCCTGGGGTTATGAACACTGAAGCTTTCTTT.

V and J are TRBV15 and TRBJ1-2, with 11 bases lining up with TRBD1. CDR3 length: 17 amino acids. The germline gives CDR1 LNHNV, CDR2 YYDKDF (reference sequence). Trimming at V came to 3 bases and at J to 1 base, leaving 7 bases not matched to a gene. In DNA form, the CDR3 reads TGTGCCACCAGCAGCCGGGACAGGGGGAGAGGTAACTATGGCTACACCTTC. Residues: CATSSRDRGRGNYGYTF.

CDR3 protein: CSVSGDRGIMNTEAFF. The CDR3 nucleotides read TGCAGCGTCTCCGGCGACAGGGGGATCATGAACACTGAAGCTTTCTTT. This sequence joins TRBV29-1 and TRBJ1-1; TRBD1 aligns across 9 bases. CDR3 size: 16 residues. J lost 0 bases, V lost 6 bases, and 11 bases had no gene match. Germline CDR1 SQVTM, CDR2 ANQGSEA.

This CDR3 reads CASSLAVVAGADTQYF. As DNA, the CDR3 is TGTGCCAGCAGCTTGGCCGTAGTAGCGGGGGCAGATACGCAGTATTTT. This chain links TRBV5-6 with TRBJ2-3; 9 bases are a match to TRBD2. The J segment lost 4 bases and the V segment lost 0 bases, leaving 6 bases of the junction unmatched. The CDR3 totals 16 residues. CDR1 and CDR2 (germline): SGHDT, YYEEEE.

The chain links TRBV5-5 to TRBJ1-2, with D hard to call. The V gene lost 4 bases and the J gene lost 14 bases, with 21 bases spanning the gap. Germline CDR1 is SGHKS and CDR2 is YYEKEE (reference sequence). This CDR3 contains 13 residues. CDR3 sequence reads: CASSQALGIVGTF. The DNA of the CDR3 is TGTGCCAGCAGCCAGGCGCTGGGGATTGTTGGGACCTTC.

Written as DNA, the CDR3 is TGCAGCGTTGAAAGGGACAGGGGTTCCGAGCAGTACTTC. Residues: CSVERDRGSEQYF. The chain links TRBV29-1 to TRBJ2-7; 10 bases match TRBD1. Trimming removed 2 bases from V and 6 bases from J; junction bases left unmatched: 4. The CDR3 has 13 residues. Germline CDR1 and CDR2: SQVTM and ANQGSEA.

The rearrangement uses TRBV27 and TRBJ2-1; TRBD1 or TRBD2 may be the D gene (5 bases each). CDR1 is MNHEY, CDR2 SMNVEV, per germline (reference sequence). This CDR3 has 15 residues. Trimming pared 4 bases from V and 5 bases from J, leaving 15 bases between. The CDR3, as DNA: TGTGCCAGCAGTTCGAGGACACGGGGTAACAATGAGCAGTTCTTC. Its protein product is CASSSRTRGNNEQFF.

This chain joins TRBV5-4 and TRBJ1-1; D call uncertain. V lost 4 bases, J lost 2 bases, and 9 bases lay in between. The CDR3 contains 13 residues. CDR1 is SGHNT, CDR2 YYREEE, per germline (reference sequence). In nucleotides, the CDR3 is TGTGCCAGCAGCCCGGAGGCTAACACTGAAGCTTTCTTT. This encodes CASSPEANTEAFF.

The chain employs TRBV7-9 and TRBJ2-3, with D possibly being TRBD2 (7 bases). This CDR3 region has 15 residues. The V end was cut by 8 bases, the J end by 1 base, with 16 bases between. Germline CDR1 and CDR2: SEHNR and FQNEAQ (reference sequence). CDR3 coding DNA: TGTGCCAGCTCCTGGGAGGGGGATGGCACAGATACGCAGTATTTT. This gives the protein CASSWEGDGTDTQYF. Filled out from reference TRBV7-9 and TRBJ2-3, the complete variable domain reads DTGVSQNPRHKITKRGQNVTFRCDPISEHNRLYWYRQTLGQGPEFLTYFQNEAQLEKSRLLSDRFSAERPKGSFSTLEIQRTEQGDSAMYLCASSWEGDGTDTQYFGPGTRLTVL.

The DNA of the CDR3 is TGTGCCTGGAACTCAGGGACACAGGAAAACTATGGCTACACCTTC. Its translation: CAWNSGTQENYGYTF. The gene calls are TRBV30 and TRBJ1-2; D is perhaps TRBD1 (6 bases). Trimming took off 4 bases at V and 2 bases at J, with 17 bases between the two ends. Germline V CDR1 and CDR2: GTSNPN, SVGIG (reference sequence). CDR3 size: 15 residues. The whole variable domain, remainder taken from reference TRBV30 and TRBJ1-2, is SQTIHQWPATLVQPVGSPLSLECTVEGTSNPNLYWYRQAAGRGLQLLFYSVGIGQISSEVPQNLSASRPQDRQFILSSKKLLLSDSGFYLCAWNSGTQENYGYTFGSGTRLTVV.

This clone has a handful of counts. The CDR3 nucleotides read TGTGCCAGCTCACCTACTCGGGGACCAGATACGCAGTATTTT. This codes for CASSPTRGPDTQYF. The chain joins TRBV18 to TRBJ2-3, with D perhaps given as TRBD1 or TRBD2 (5 bases each). Per germline, CDR1 KGHSH and CDR2 LQKENI. Trimming shortened V by 3 bases and J by 4 bases, and 11 bases separated the two germline ends. The CDR3 runs 14 residues.

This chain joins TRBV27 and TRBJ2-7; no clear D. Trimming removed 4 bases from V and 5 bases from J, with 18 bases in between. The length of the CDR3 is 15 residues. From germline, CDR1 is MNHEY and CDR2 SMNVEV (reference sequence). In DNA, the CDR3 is TGTGCCAGCAGTTATTCGACTGGCCGTCGGGACGAGCAGTACTTC. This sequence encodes CASSYSTGRRDEQYF.

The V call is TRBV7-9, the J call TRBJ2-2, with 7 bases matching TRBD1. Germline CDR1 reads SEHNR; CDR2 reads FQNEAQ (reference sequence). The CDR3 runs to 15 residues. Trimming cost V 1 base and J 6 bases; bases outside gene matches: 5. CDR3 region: CASSLETGMAGELFF. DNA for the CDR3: TGTGCCAGCAGCTTAGAGACAGGGATGGCCGGGGAGCTGTTTTTT.

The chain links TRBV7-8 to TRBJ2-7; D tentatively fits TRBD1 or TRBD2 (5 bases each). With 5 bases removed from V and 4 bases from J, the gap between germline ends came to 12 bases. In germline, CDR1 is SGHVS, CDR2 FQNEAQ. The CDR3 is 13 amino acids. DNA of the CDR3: TGTGCCAGCAGCCAAGGGACCTTTTACGAGCAGTACTTC. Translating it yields CASSQGTFYEQYF.

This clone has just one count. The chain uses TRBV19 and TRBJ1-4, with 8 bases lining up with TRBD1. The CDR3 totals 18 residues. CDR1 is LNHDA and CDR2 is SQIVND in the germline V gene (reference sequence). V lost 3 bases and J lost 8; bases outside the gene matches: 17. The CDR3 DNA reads TGTGCCAGTAGTATCCATCCCGGCCTCCGGGACAGGACCGAAAAACTGTTTTTT. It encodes CASSIHPGLRDRTEKLFF. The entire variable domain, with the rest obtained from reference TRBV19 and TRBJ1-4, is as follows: DGGITQSPKYLFRKEGQNVTLSCEQNLNHDAMYWYRQDPGQGLRLIYYSQIVNDFQKGDIAEGYSVSREKKESFPLTVTSAQKNPTAFYLCASSIHPGLRDRTEKLFFGSGTQLSVL.

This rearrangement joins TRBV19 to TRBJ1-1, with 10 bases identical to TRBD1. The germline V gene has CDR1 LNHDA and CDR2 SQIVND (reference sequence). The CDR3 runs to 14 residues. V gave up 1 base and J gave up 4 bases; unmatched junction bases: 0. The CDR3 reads CASSIGTGGTEAFF. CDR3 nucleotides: TGTGCCAGTAGTATAGGGACAGGGGGCACTGAAGCTTTCTTT. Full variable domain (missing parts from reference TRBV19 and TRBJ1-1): DGGITQSPKYLFRKEGQNVTLSCEQNLNHDAMYWYRQDPGQGLRLIYYSQIVNDFQKGDIAEGYSVSREKKESFPLTVTSAQKNPTAFYLCASSIGTGGTEAFFGQGTRLTVV.

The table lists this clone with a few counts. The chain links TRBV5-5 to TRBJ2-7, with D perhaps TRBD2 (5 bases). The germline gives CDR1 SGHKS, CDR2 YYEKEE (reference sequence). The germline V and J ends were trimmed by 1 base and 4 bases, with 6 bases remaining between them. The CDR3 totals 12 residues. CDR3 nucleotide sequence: TGTGCCAGCAGCTTGACGGGGTACGAGCAGTACTTC. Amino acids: CASSLTGYEQYF.